The 6 T cell receptor beta chains below all came from one sample that was sequenced in a study of blood T cell repertoires in COVID-19. Method: immunoSEQ multiplex PCR; TCRdb's copy keeps in-frame clones and lacks some. The sample shows around 250,000 clones, about nine tenths of them seen only once. The sequenced material came from peripheral blood. These receptors came from a man aged 35 to 55 with active or convalescent COVID-19.

The J gene is TRBJ2-7, the V gene TRBV19; unclear D gene. V was cut by 1 base and J by 1 base, with 5 bases left in between. The germline gives CDR1 LNHDA, CDR2 SQIVND (reference sequence). This CDR3 is built from 13 residues. CDR3 coding DNA: TGTGCCAGTAGTATAGGCAGGTCCTACGAGCAGTACTTC. It yields the protein CASSIGRSYEQYF.

This rearrangement joins TRBV28 to TRBJ2-6, with 10 bases aligning to TRBD2. CDR3 size: 18 residues. V shed 4 bases, J shed 0 bases, and the junction held 6 bases outside the gene matches. Germline loops: CDR1 MDHEN, CDR2 SYDVKM. CDR3 sequence: CASSSGTSGDSGANVLTF. The CDR3 region has the DNA TGTGCCAGCAGTTCGGGAACTAGCGGGGACTCTGGGGCCAACGTCCTGACTTTC.

This clone has a single count. V usage is TRBV28 and J usage is TRBJ1-6; 9 bases map to TRBD1. This CDR3 has 15 residues. The J segment lost 10 bases and the V segment lost 7 bases, leaving 11 bases of the junction unmatched. Germline CDR1 MDHEN, CDR2 SYDVKM. This CDR3 reads CASTLRRDRDSPLHF. The CDR3 DNA reads TGTGCCAGCACTCTGCGAAGGGACAGGGACTCACCCCTCCACTTT.

The V gene is TRBV12-3 or TRBV12-4, the J gene TRBJ2-1; weak D call: TRBD2 (6 bases). The CDR3 is made up of 12 amino acids. The V and J ends lost 5 bases and 9 bases respectively, with 11 bases between them. For the CDR3, the DNA is TGTGCCAGCAGTCTGGACTACGTTGAGCAGTTCTTC. Residues: CASSLDYVEQFF.

This sequence joins TRBV2 and TRBJ2-7, with D possibly being TRBD1 (6 bases). The CDR3 covers 14 residues. Trimming removed 8 bases at V and 4 bases at J, with 18 bases between. Germline V gene lookup returns CDR1 SNHLY and CDR2 FYNNEI. The CDR3 nucleotides read TGTGCCAGCCGGCGAGGGACAAGTACTTACGAGCAGTACTTC. Translated, it gives CASRRGTSTYEQYF.

The CDR3 reads CASSQDPGGSWSSRDMNTEAFF. For the CDR3, the DNA is TGCGCCAGCAGCCAAGATCCGGGGGGGTCTTGGTCATCGAGGGACATGAACACTGAAGCTTTCTTT. J is TRBJ1-1 and V is TRBV4-1, with a tentative D call TRBD1 (6 bases). From germline, CDR1 is MGHRA and CDR2 YSYEKL. This CDR3 comprises 22 residues. The V end lost 0 bases, the J end lost 0 bases, and 29 bases lay between the germline ends.